Listed here are 26 T cell receptor beta chains from one sample, sequenced in a study of blood T cell repertoires in COVID-19. Repertoires were generated with immunoSEQ multiplex PCR, while TCRdb's copy carries only in-frame clones and drops some. Of over 75,000 clones listed, around 93% are singletons. The sample consisted of peripheral blood. These receptors were collected from a human donor with active COVID-19. The donor label of this sample is uncertain.

This chain links TRBV5-1 with TRBJ2-5, with D possibly being TRBD2 (6 bases). V was shortened by 0 bases and J by 1 base, with 10 bases between the two germline ends. This CDR3 is 15 amino acids long. Germline V lookup: CDR1 SGHRS, CDR2 YFSETQ. The CDR3 here is CASSLAGTPQETQYF. The CDR3 nucleotides are TGCGCCAGCAGCTTGGCAGGGACTCCCCAAGAGACCCAGTACTTC. The whole variable domain, filled in from reference TRBV5-1 and TRBJ2-5, reads KAGVTQTPRYLIKTRGQQVTLSCSPISGHRSVSWYQQTPGQGLQFLFEYFSETQRNKGNFPGRFSGRQFSNSRSEMNVSTLELGDSALYLCASSLAGTPQETQYFGPGTRLLVL.

The rearrangement uses TRBV28 and TRBJ2-7, with TRBD1 identical over 8 bases. From germline, CDR1 is MDHEN and CDR2 SYDVKM. V gave up 1 base and J gave up 6 bases; unmatched junction bases: 5. The CDR3 is 14 residues long. The CDR3, as DNA: TGTGCCAGCAGTTTATCGGGACAGGTCCTCGAGCAGTACTTC. It specifies CASSLSGQVLEQYF.

The chain links TRBV6-5 to TRBJ1-4; 8 bases fit TRBD1. The CDR3 spans 13 residues. J gave up 8 bases and V 9 bases, and 8 bases lay outside the gene matches. Germline values: CDR1 MNHEY, CDR2 SVGAGI. The CDR3 loop is CASVDRAEEKLFF. The CDR3 DNA reads as TGTGCCAGTGTGGACAGGGCAGAAGAAAAACTGTTTTTT.

This rearrangement joins TRBV5-1 to TRBJ1-6; D gene unclear. The CDR3 spans 13 residues. Germline CDR1 and CDR2: SGHRS and YFSETQ. The V gene lost 0 bases and the J gene lost 7 bases, with 5 bases spanning the gap. The CDR3 sequence: CASSLAPNSPLHF. The CDR3 region has the DNA TGCGCCAGCAGCTTGGCCCCGAATTCACCCCTCCACTTT.

The chain uses TRBV28 and TRBJ2-7; TRBD2 aligns across 8 bases. Looked up from germline, CDR1 is MDHEN and CDR2 is SYDVKM. The CDR3 is made up of 21 amino acids. V lost 2 bases to trimming and J lost 3 bases; unmatched junction nucleotides: 24. The CDR3 coding sequence is TGTGCCAGCAGTTTACGGACCCTATTCTTCGCGGGGGGCGGAATCATCTACGAGCAGTACTTC. This gives the protein CASSLRTLFFAGGGIIYEQYF. Full variable domain (missing parts from reference TRBV28 and TRBJ2-7): DVKVTQSSRYLVKRTGEKVFLECVQDMDHENMFWYRQDPGLGLRLIYFSYDVKMKEKGDIPEGYSVSREKKERFSLILESASTNQTSMYLCASSLRTLFFAGGGIIYEQYFGPGTRLTVT.

The rearrangement joins TRBV6-5 to TRBJ2-3, with a possible D match to TRBD1 (6 bases). Germline V gene lookup returns CDR1 MNHEY and CDR2 SVGAGI. Trimming cost V 6 bases and J 6 bases, with 19 bases left between them. This CDR3 contains 15 residues. The CDR3 loop reads CASSLEETGRDTQYF. In DNA form, the CDR3 reads TGTGCCAGCAGCCTAGAGGAGACAGGTCGGGATACGCAGTATTTT.

The chain couples TRBV11-2 to TRBJ2-3, with a weak D call TRBD1 (7 bases). Germline-derived CDR1 and CDR2 are SGHAT and FQNNGV. The CDR3 covers 19 residues. Between the trimmed V and J ends, which lost 4 bases and 0 bases, there was a span of 23 bases. CDR3 protein: CASSSLTGWRVSSTDTQYF. As DNA, the CDR3 is TGTGCCAGCAGCTCCCTGACAGGGTGGAGGGTATCTAGCACAGATACGCAGTATTTT.

The chain has TRBV16 and TRBJ1-1; TRBD1 aligns across 8 bases. Germline V gene sequence: CDR1 KGHSY, CDR2 FQNENV. The CDR3 spans 13 residues. J gave up 8 bases and V 0 bases, and 2 bases lay outside the gene matches. CDR3 in DNA: TGTGCCAGCAGCCAATCGCCAGGGGGCGAAGCTTTCTTT. Its translation: CASSQSPGGEAFF. Full variable domain (outside the CDR3, taken from reference TRBV16 and TRBJ1-1): GEEVAQTPKHLVRGEGQKAKLYCAPIKGHSYVFWYQQVLKNEFKFLISFQNENVFDETGMPKERFSAKCLPNSPCSLEIQATKLEDSAVYFCASSQSPGGEAFFGQGTRLTVV.

The chain uses TRBV19 and TRBJ2-2; 7 nucleotides line up with TRBD1. Germline values: CDR1 LNHDA, CDR2 SQIVND (reference sequence). The CDR3 length is 15 residues. After removal of 3 bases from V and 3 bases from J, the junction contained 4 bases not matched to a gene. This CDR3 reads CASSIIDRDTGELFF. The CDR3 bases are TGTGCCAGTAGTATTATCGACAGGGACACCGGGGAGCTGTTTTTT.

The J gene is TRBJ1-1, the V gene TRBV18, with D possibly TRBD1 on 6 matching bases. V lost 2 bases to trimming and J lost 5 bases, with 21 bases between them. The CDR3 totals 17 residues. The germline gives CDR1 KGHSH, CDR2 LQKENI. The CDR3 spells CASSPGTGNPQGTEAFF. The CDR3 DNA follows: TGTGCCAGCTCACCAGGTACAGGAAACCCCCAGGGGACTGAAGCTTTCTTT.

This chain connects TRBV19 to TRBJ2-2; D perhaps matches TRBD2 (6 bases). Trimming pared 8 bases from V and 3 bases from J, leaving 13 bases between. The CDR3 sequence is 14 residues long. Germline values: CDR1 LNHDA, CDR2 SQIVND (reference sequence). The CDR3 loop is CASRGARDTGELFF. The CDR3 DNA reads as TGTGCCAGTCGCGGGGCGCGGGACACCGGGGAGCTGTTTTTT.

This chain connects TRBV25-1 to TRBJ1-4; perhaps TRBD1 as D (5 bases). With 0 bases removed from V and 7 bases from J, the gap between germline ends came to 12 bases. The CDR3 runs to 15 residues. Germline V gene sequence: CDR1 MGHDK, CDR2 SYGVNS. CDR3 coding DNA: TGTGCCAGCAGTGAATATGGGGGGAAAGGTGAAAAACTGTTTTTT. Amino acids: CASSEYGGKGEKLFF.

V and J are TRBV5-4 and TRBJ2-1, with TRBD1 identical over 8 bases. V lost 3 bases to trimming and J lost 4 bases; unmatched junction nucleotides: 6. The CDR3 is made up of 15 amino acids. Germline V lookup: CDR1 SGHNT, CDR2 YYREEE (reference sequence). The DNA of the CDR3 is TGTGCCAGCAGCTCGAGACAGGGGATTTACAATGAGCAGTTCTTC. Translation: CASSSRQGIYNEQFF.

The CDR3 spells CASSQVGTGLVTEAFF. In nucleotides, the CDR3 is TGCGCCAGCAGCCAAGTGGGGACAGGGTTGGTCACTGAAGCTTTCTTT. V is TRBV4-3 and J is TRBJ1-1, with 9 bases lining up with TRBD1. The germline CDR1 and CDR2 sequences are LGHNA and YSLEER. CDR3 length equals 16 residues. With 1 base clipped from V and 4 bases from J, the junction kept 7 bases outside the gene matches.

This clone has only a few counts. The rearrangement links TRBV6-5 to TRBJ1-2; 7 bases line up with TRBD1. The trim removed 2 bases at V and 5 bases at J, leaving 5 bases unmatched. In germline, CDR1 is MNHEY, CDR2 SVGAGI. This CDR3 comprises 14 residues. CDR3: CASSYGGQVYGYTF. As DNA, the CDR3 is TGTGCCAGCAGTTACGGTGGACAGGTGTATGGCTACACCTTC.

This clone is a singleton in its sample. The chain links TRBV14 to TRBJ2-1, with TRBD2 matching over 7 bases. Germline trimming cut 0 bases from V and 6 bases from J; bases unmatched to any gene: 8. Germline CDR1 reads SGHDN; CDR2 reads FVKESK. The CDR3 sequence is 16 residues long. In DNA form, the CDR3 reads TGTGCCAGCAGCCAAGATCCAGCGGGGCGGTTCAATGAGCAGTTCTTC. Translated, it gives CASSQDPAGRFNEQFF.

V usage is TRBV9 and J usage is TRBJ2-2, with 7 positions matching TRBD2. The CDR3 runs to 14 residues. J lost 6 bases, V lost 2 bases, and 4 bases had no gene match. In germline, CDR1 is SGDLS, CDR2 YYNGEE. CDR3: CASSVASGPGELFF. CDR3 in DNA: TGTGCCAGCAGCGTGGCTAGCGGCCCCGGGGAGCTGTTTTTT.

The chain recombines TRBV3-1 (or the pseudogene TRBV3-2) with TRBJ1-2; 8 nucleotides line up with TRBD1. The CDR3 has 13 amino acids. Germline loops: CDR1 LGHDT, CDR2 YNNKEL (reference sequence). The V segment lost 7 bases and the J segment 8 bases; nucleotides outside the gene matches: 9. The CDR3 region is CASTADRASGYTF. Here the CDR3 DNA reads TGTGCCAGCACCGCGGACAGGGCTAGCGGCTACACCTTC.

The gene calls are TRBV7-9 and TRBJ2-3, with 7 nucleotides matching TRBD2. J was trimmed by 3 bases and V by 5 bases; bases with no gene match: 11. There are 16 residues in the CDR3. Per germline, CDR1 SEHNR and CDR2 FQNEAQ (reference sequence). The CDR3 spells CASSPTSAEVTDTQYF. In nucleotides, the CDR3 is TGTGCCAGCAGCCCCACTAGCGCAGAGGTGACAGATACGCAGTATTTT.

The chain links TRBV5-1 to TRBJ2-5; D is possibly TRBD2 (6 bases). The V gene's germline CDR1 is SGHRS and CDR2 YFSETQ. This CDR3 is built from 14 residues. V was cut by 4 bases and J by 5 bases, with 15 bases left in between. In nucleotides, the CDR3 is TGCGCCAGCAGCGGGGGACTCCGGTGGGAGACCCAGTACTTC. It codes for CASSGGLRWETQYF. The full variable domain, with the rest looked up from reference TRBV5-1 and TRBJ2-5, is KAGVTQTPRYLIKTRGQQVTLSCSPISGHRSVSWYQQTPGQGLQFLFEYFSETQRNKGNFPGRFSGRQFSNSRSEMNVSTLELGDSALYLCASSGGLRWETQYFGPGTRLLVL.

J is TRBJ2-7 and V is TRBV2, with a tentative D call TRBD2 (6 bases). CDR3 size: 14 residues. Germline V gives CDR1 SNHLY, CDR2 FYNNEI. V shed 3 bases and J shed 7 bases, with 16 bases lying between them. CDR3 DNA: TGTGCCAGCAGTGACTCTAGAGCGGGCGGGGAGCAGTACTTC. Protein product: CASSDSRAGGEQYF.

The rearrangement uses TRBV20-1 and TRBJ2-7, with D tentatively TRBD2 (5 bases). Trimming took 1 base from V and 7 from J, leaving 8 bases between them. CDR1 DFQATT and CDR2 SNEGSKA come from the germline V gene (reference sequence). The CDR3 totals 11 residues. The CDR3 DNA reads as TGCAGTGCTAGAGGGCCGGGGGAGCAGTACTTC. Translation: CSARGPGEQYF.

The V and J genes are TRBV3-1 (or the pseudogene TRBV3-2) and TRBJ2-3, with D perhaps TRBD2 (6 bases). V was trimmed by 7 bases and J by 4 bases, leaving 18 bases between them. The CDR3 is 15 amino acids. Looked up from germline, CDR1 is LGHDT and CDR2 is YNNKEL (reference sequence). This CDR3 reads CASTPSGVVADTQYF. CDR3 coding DNA: TGTGCCAGCACTCCCTCGGGGGTAGTCGCAGATACGCAGTATTTT.

DNA of the CDR3: TGTGCCAGCAGTGATGAGACAGAAATCCCTCCCTACAATGAGCAGTTCTTC. Its translation: CASSDETEIPPYNEQFF. This chain connects TRBV25-1 to TRBJ2-1; a possible D gene is TRBD1 (5 bases). Germline V gene sequence: CDR1 MGHDK, CDR2 SYGVNS. V lost 3 bases, J lost 2 bases, and 17 bases lay in between. CDR3 length: 17 residues.

V and J are TRBV7-9 and TRBJ1-4, with a possible D match to TRBD1 (6 bases). In germline, CDR1 is SEHNR, CDR2 FQNEAQ (reference sequence). V was pared by 3 bases and J by 0 bases, with 17 bases between. The CDR3 totals 18 residues. CDR3 in amino acids: CASSLGVRTEATNEKLFF. CDR3 nucleotide sequence: TGTGCCAGCAGCTTGGGGGTTAGGACAGAAGCAACTAATGAAAAACTGTTTTTT.

The chain employs TRBV5-1 and TRBJ2-1; the match to TRBD2 covers 9 bases. This CDR3 comprises 17 residues. V was clipped by 3 bases and J by 10 bases; unmatched bases: 17. CDR1 is SGHRS and CDR2 is YFSETQ in the germline V gene. This chain's CDR3 is CASSWRGRGGAGGEQFF. The CDR3 DNA is TGCGCCAGCAGCTGGAGGGGACGCGGGGGGGCCGGAGGCGAGCAGTTCTTC.